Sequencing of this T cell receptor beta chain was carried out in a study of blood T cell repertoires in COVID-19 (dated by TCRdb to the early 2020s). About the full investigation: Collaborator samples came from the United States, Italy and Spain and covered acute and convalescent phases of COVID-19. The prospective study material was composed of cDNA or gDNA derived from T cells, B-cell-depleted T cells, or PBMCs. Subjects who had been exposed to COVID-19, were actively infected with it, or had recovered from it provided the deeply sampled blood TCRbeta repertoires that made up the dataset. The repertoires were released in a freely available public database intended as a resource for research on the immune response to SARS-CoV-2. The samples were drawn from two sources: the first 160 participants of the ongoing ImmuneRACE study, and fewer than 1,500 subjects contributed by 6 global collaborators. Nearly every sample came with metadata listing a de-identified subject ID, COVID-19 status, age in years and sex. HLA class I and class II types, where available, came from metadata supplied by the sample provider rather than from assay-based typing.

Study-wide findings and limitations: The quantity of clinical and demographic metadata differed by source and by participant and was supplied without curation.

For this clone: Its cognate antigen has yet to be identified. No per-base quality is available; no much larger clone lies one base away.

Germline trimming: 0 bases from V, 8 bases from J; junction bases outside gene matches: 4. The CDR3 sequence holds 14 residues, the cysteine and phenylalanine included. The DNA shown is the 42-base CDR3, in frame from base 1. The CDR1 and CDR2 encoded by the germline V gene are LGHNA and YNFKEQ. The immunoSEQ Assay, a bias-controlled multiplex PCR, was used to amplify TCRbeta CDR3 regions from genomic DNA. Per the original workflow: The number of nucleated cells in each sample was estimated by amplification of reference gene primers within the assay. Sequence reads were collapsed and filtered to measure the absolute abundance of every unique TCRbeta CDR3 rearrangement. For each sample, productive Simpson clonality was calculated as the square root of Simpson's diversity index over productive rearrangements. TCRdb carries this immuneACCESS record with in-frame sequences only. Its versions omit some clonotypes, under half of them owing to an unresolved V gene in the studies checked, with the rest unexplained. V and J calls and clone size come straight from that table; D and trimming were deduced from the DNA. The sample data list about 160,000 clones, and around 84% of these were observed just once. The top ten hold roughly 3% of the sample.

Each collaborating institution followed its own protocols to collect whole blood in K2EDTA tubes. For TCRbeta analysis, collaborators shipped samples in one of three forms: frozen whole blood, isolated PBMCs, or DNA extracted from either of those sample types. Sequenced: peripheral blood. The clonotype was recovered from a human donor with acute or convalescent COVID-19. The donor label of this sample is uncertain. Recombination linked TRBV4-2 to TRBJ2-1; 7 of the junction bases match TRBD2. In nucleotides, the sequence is TGTGCCAGCAGCCAAGATTCAGGGAGGGATGAGCAGTTCTTC. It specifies CASSQDSGRDEQFF.